This T cell receptor beta chain appears in the sequencing data of a study of T cell repertoires in cytomegalovirus infection. Study at large: CMV epitopes used comprised recently identified HLA-C-restricted ones and well-studied HLA-B-restricted ones. Matching HLA type, along with CMV infection, was indicated by public TCR beta signatures. Notes on the study in general: Clonotypes of TCR beta that were HLA-C-restricted and CMV-specific dominated the ex vivo response.

This clonotype was observed a few times. Its antigen is currently unknown. A single record per CDR3 protein comes from TCRdb applying MiXCR to the reads. The sample shows roughly 500,000 distinct CDR3 sequences, approximately 40% of them seen only once. V was pared by 7 bases and J by 1 base, with 16 bases between. This CDR3 region has 16 residues. The clonotype comes from a human donor in good health (CMV status not recorded). Some clones in this sample may be carry-over from other donors' samples. V and J are TRBV12-3 or TRBV12-4 and TRBJ2-2, with D perhaps matching TRBD2 (5 bases). The material sequenced was cultured PBMCs, taken from culture after CMV antigen stimulation. The CDR3 is CASIPRRGRNTGELFF. CDR3 DNA: TGTGCCAGCATCCCCCGTCGGGGTAGGAACACCGGGGAGCTGTTTTTT.